The 8 T cell receptor beta chains listed next were all sequenced from one sample in a study of T cell responses to AZD1222 COVID-19 vaccine. Sequenced by immunoSEQ multiplex PCR; TCRdb stores in-frame clones only, minus some. The sample lists about 120,000 clones, 92% occurring once. The sample in question was peripheral blood, obtained 28 days after the second AZD1222 dose. The receptors originated from an adult who received the AZD1222 COVID-19 vaccine.

The chain recombines TRBV5-4 with TRBJ1-3; perhaps TRBD1 as D (6 bases). The CDR3 extends over 17 amino acids. The germline V gene encodes CDR1 SGHNT and CDR2 YYREEE (reference sequence). Trimming cost V 4 bases and J 2 bases, with 19 bases left between them. CDR3 region: CASSKWDTSGTGNTIYF. The DNA of the CDR3 is TGTGCCAGCAGCAAATGGGACACCTCAGGTACTGGAAACACCATATATTTT.

The CDR3 reads CASSLGRAGGGAYEQYF. In nucleotides, the CDR3 is TGTGCCAGCAGTTTGGGGCGAGCGGGAGGGGGTGCCTACGAGCAGTACTTC. The genes are TRBV28 and TRBJ2-7; TRBD2 matches at 10 bases. Germline loops: CDR1 MDHEN, CDR2 SYDVKM. After removal of 3 bases from V and 2 bases from J, the junction contained 10 bases not matched to a gene. The CDR3 totals 17 residues.

This clone was detected only a few times. The rearrangement uses TRBV18 and TRBJ1-1, with 11 bases that match TRBD1. V dropped 3 bases and J dropped 8; count of bases not matched to a gene: 5. The V gene's germline CDR1 is KGHSH and CDR2 LQKENI. The CDR3 extends over 14 amino acids. In DNA form, the CDR3 reads TGTGCCAGCTCACCGCTGGGACAGGGGGACGAAGCTTTCTTT. The encoded protein is CASSPLGQGDEAFF.

The chain links TRBV6-5 to TRBJ1-4; no definite D call. Germline loops: CDR1 MNHEY, CDR2 SVGAGI. Between the trimmed V and J ends, which lost 6 bases and 0 bases, there was a span of 5 bases. The CDR3 has 13 amino acids. CDR3 in DNA: TGTGCCAGCAGCATACCAACTAATGAAAAACTGTTTTTT. Protein: CASSIPTNEKLFF.

J is TRBJ2-1 and V is TRBV10-3; 9 bases agree with TRBD2. CDR3 length equals 13 residues. Germline CDR1 and CDR2: ENHRY and SYGVKD. V shed 9 bases, J shed 8 bases, and the junction held 8 bases outside the gene matches. The CDR3 here is CAIGTSRGDEQFF. CDR3 DNA: TGTGCCATAGGGACTAGCAGAGGGGATGAGCAGTTCTTC.

This rearrangement joins TRBV2 to TRBJ1-3; D remains ambiguous. V was shortened by 6 bases and J by 0 bases, with 6 bases between the two germline ends. In germline, CDR1 is SNHLY, CDR2 FYNNEI. CDR3 length: 13 residues. CDR3 in amino acids: CASRIYSGNTIYF. The CDR3 DNA follows: TGTGCCAGCAGAATCTACTCTGGAAACACCATATATTTT.

This chain links TRBV27 with TRBJ1-2; TRBD1 is a possible D gene (6 bases). V was trimmed by 6 bases and J by 4 bases, leaving 15 bases between them. The CDR3 has 14 amino acids. Per germline, CDR1 MNHEY and CDR2 SMNVEV (reference sequence). The CDR3 nucleotides are TGTGCCAGCAGCAAGGGGGGGCTTCCCTATGGCTACACCTTC. Translating gives CASSKGGLPYGYTF.

The chain recombines TRBV11-2 with TRBJ1-2, with D unresolved. The CDR3 length is 13 residues. Trimming removed 0 bases at V and 5 bases at J, with 7 bases between. In germline, CDR1 is SGHAT, CDR2 FQNNGV. CDR3 in amino acids: CASSLDLGYGYTF. The CDR3 region has the DNA TGTGCCAGCAGCTTAGATCTGGGGTATGGCTACACCTTC.